What follows are 27 T cell receptor beta chains derived from one specimen sequenced in a study of neoadjuvant anti-PD-1 for oral cavity cancer. Time point defined: after neoadjuvant nivolumab, at surgical resection. Profiled with immunoSEQ multiplex PCR; TCRdb holds only in-frame clones, not every one. The table shows 14,000 to 15,000 clones, with 40% occurring only once. Specimen: tumor tissue, collected after nivolumab (anti-PD-1) treatment. These receptors were obtained from a person aged 35-79 years with oral cavity squamous cell carcinoma.

This clone qualifies as medium-sized. The CDR3: CAWSVGHLQETQYF. The CDR3 nucleotides are TGTGCCTGGAGTGTAGGACACCTTCAAGAGACCCAGTACTTC. This rearrangement joins TRBV30 to TRBJ2-5; possibly TRBD1 for D (5 bases). The CDR3 has 14 residues. Germline values: CDR1 GTSNPN, CDR2 SVGIG (reference sequence). V lost 0 bases and J 2 bases, leaving 10 bases between the germline ends. The whole variable domain, remainder taken from reference TRBV30 and TRBJ2-5, is SQTIHQWPATLVQPVGSPLSLECTVEGTSNPNLYWYRQAAGRGLQLLFYSVGIGQISSEVPQNLSASRPQDRQFILSSKKLLLSDSGFYLCAWSVGHLQETQYFGPGTRLLVL.

The chain couples TRBV11-2 to TRBJ2-1, with D tentatively TRBD1 (5 bases). The CDR3 is 13 residues long. The germline V gene encodes CDR1 SGHAT and CDR2 FQNNGV. Trimming took off 0 bases at V and 15 bases at J, with 15 bases between the two ends. CDR3 sequence reads: CASSLEGLNFGFF. The CDR3 nucleotides read TGTGCCAGCAGCTTAGAGGGGCTAAACTTCGGGTTCTTC. Together with reference TRBV11-2 and TRBJ2-1, the CDR3 gives the full variable domain: EAGVAQSPRYKIIEKRQSVAFWCNPISGHATLYWYQQILGQGPKLLIQFQNNGVVDDSQLPKDRFSAERLKGVDSTLKIQPAKLEDSAVYLCASSLEGLNFGFFGPGTRLTVL.

This clone was observed a handful of times. The chain links TRBV4-2 to TRBJ1-4; D remains ambiguous. Germline V lookup: CDR1 LGHNA, CDR2 YNFKEQ. V was shortened by 1 base and J by 2 bases, with 14 bases between the two germline ends. The CDR3 extends over 17 amino acids. CDR3 region: CASSQAYGVLTNEKLFF. The CDR3 DNA reads TGTGCCAGCAGCCAAGCATACGGGGTGTTGACTAATGAAAAACTGTTTTTT.

This clone was counted only a few times. This sequence joins TRBV7-2 and TRBJ1-4; 10 nucleotides agree with TRBD1. Trimming cost V 5 bases and J 5 bases; bases outside gene matches: 5. The CDR3 contains 15 residues. Germline V gene lookup returns CDR1 SGHTA and CDR2 FQGNSA. The CDR3 bases are TGTGCCAGCAGCATCCCGGGACAGGGGAATGAAAAACTGTTTTTT. Translation gives CASSIPGQGNEKLFF.

The V and J genes are TRBV4-3 and TRBJ1-6, with unresolved D. Trimming cost V 0 bases and J 6 bases, with 9 bases left between them. Germline lookup yields CDR1 LGHNA and CDR2 YSLEER. This CDR3 region has 15 residues. The DNA of the CDR3 is TGCGCCAGCAGCCAAGATGGGTCAGGTAATTCACCCCTCCACTTT. Translating it yields CASSQDGSGNSPLHF.

This clone has ten or more counts. The V and J genes are TRBV4-3 and TRBJ2-3; perhaps TRBD1 as D (6 bases). Germline CDR1 and CDR2: LGHNA and YSLEER. V was shortened by 4 bases and J by 1 base, with 15 bases between the two germline ends. This CDR3 spans 16 amino acids. CDR3 region: CASSRQGRGGTDTQYF. The CDR3 DNA reads TGCGCCAGCAGCCGGCAAGGCAGGGGAGGCACAGATACGCAGTATTTT.

This chain links TRBV30 with TRBJ1-1, with D possibly matching TRBD1 (5 bases). Germline V gene lookup returns CDR1 GTSNPN and CDR2 SVGIG (reference sequence). Trimming stripped 2 bases from V and 4 bases from J, with 11 bases between. This CDR3 is 13 amino acids long. The CDR3, as DNA: TGTGCCTGGAGTCCCCCAGGGCCCACTGAAGCTTTCTTT. As protein: CAWSPPGPTEAFF.

The V gene is TRBV4-1, the J gene TRBJ2-5; 8 positions agree with TRBD1. This CDR3 comprises 19 residues. Germline lookup yields CDR1 MGHRA and CDR2 YSYEKL. Trimming removed 4 bases from V and 1 base from J; junction bases left unmatched: 17. The DNA of the CDR3 is TGCGCCAGCAGCCGGGGACAGGTAGATGTGTTGGGAGCCCAAGAGACCCAGTACTTC. Translated, it gives CASSRGQVDVLGAQETQYF.

This sequence joins TRBV5-4 and TRBJ2-7; the D gene is possibly TRBD1 (6 bases). CDR3 length equals 13 residues. V lost 3 bases to trimming and J lost 4 bases, with 11 bases between them. Germline CDR1 SGHNT, CDR2 YYREEE (reference sequence). CDR3 sequence: CASSSDTGYEQYF. In DNA form, the CDR3 reads TGTGCCAGCAGCTCGGATACAGGGTACGAGCAGTACTTC.

This clone has more than one count but fewer than ten. This chain links TRBV7-2 with TRBJ1-4; tentatively, D is TRBD1 (5 bases). The CDR3 is 14 amino acids. The ends were cut back, 5 bases at V and 8 bases at J, with 15 bases in the middle. The germline gives CDR1 SGHTA, CDR2 FQGNSA. As DNA, the CDR3 is TGTGCCAGCAGCCGGGCCAGGGACGGAGAAAAACTGTTTTTT. Translating it yields CASSRARDGEKLFF.

The genes are TRBV7-2 and TRBJ2-7; D perhaps matches TRBD1 (6 bases). V was trimmed by 1 base and J by 1 base, leaving 20 bases between them. CDR3 length equals 18 residues. Germline values: CDR1 SGHTA, CDR2 FQGNSA. The DNA for the CDR3 is TGTGCCAGCAGCTTAGGGGTCTCTGGACCAGGGGTTTCCTACGAGCAGTACTTC. Its translation is CASSLGVSGPGVSYEQYF. Full variable domain (missing parts from reference TRBV7-2 and TRBJ2-7): GAGVSQSPSNKVTEKGKDVELRCDPISGHTALYWYRQSLGQGLEFLIYFQGNSAPDKSGLPSDRFSAERTGGSVSTLTIQRTQQEDSAVYLCASSLGVSGPGVSYEQYFGPGTRLTVT.

This rearrangement joins TRBV6-5 to TRBJ2-5; possibly TRBD1 for D (6 bases). The CDR3 contains 14 residues. Between the trimmed V and J ends, which lost 0 bases and 6 bases, there was a span of 11 bases. The germline V gene encodes CDR1 MNHEY and CDR2 SVGAGI. CDR3 coding DNA: TGTGCCAGCAGTTACTCGCAGGGGAGACAGACCCAGTACTTC. Residues: CASSYSQGRQTQYF.

The CDR3 loop reads CASSYQGGGNQPQHF. CDR3 nucleotides: TGTGCCAGCAGTTATCAGGGGGGAGGCAATCAGCCCCAGCATTTT. The chain joins TRBV6-6 to TRBJ1-5; 7 nucleotides align to TRBD1. V was clipped by 3 bases and J by 2 bases; unmatched bases: 4. Germline-derived CDR1 and CDR2 are MNHNY and SVGAGI (reference sequence). There are 15 residues in the CDR3.

This clone was detected a few times. The rearrangement joins TRBV29-1 to TRBJ1-1; 9 bases fit TRBD1. Trimming removed 5 bases from V and 8 bases from J; junction bases left unmatched: 12. Germline V gene data show CDR1 as SQVTM and CDR2 as ANQGSEA. The CDR3 extends over 14 amino acids. CDR3 sequence (DNA): TGCAGCGTTCCTCCGGGACAGGGTATACGAGAAGCTTTCTTT. This codes for CSVPPGQGIREAFF.

The chain recombines TRBV6-4 with TRBJ1-6; D perhaps matches TRBD1 (5 bases). There are 15 residues in the CDR3. V lost 0 bases and J 6 bases, leaving 9 bases between the germline ends. Germline CDR1 and CDR2: MRHNA and SNTAGT. The CDR3 DNA sequence: TGTGCCAGCAGTGACTCCTGGGGCGGTAATTCACCCCTCCACTTT. This translates into CASSDSWGGNSPLHF.

This clone has just a few counts. The CDR3 reads CAIAAGSYEQYF. CDR3 bases: TGTGCCATCGCGGCAGGCAGCTACGAGCAGTACTTC. The chain is built from TRBV10-3 and TRBJ2-7; D remains ambiguous. Germline CDR1 ENHRY, CDR2 SYGVKD. V lost 8 bases, J lost 3 bases, and 11 bases lay in between. This CDR3 is 12 amino acids long.

There are a few counts of this clone. V gene TRBV2 combines with J gene TRBJ1-3, with D unclear. The V end lost 6 bases, the J end lost 0 bases, and 6 bases lay between the germline ends. This CDR3 comprises 13 residues. Germline lookup yields CDR1 SNHLY and CDR2 FYNNEI. The CDR3 DNA sequence: TGTGCCAGCAGAATAAACTCTGGAAACACCATATATTTT. Translated: CASRINSGNTIYF.

V and J are TRBV2 and TRBJ2-1; 10 positions agree with TRBD2. This CDR3 region has 16 residues. J gave up 6 bases and V 2 bases, and 7 bases lay outside the gene matches. The V gene's germline CDR1 is SNHLY and CDR2 FYNNEI. The CDR3 loop is CASSESLAGATNEQFF. The CDR3 nucleotides are TGTGCCAGCAGTGAAAGTCTAGCGGGGGCCACCAATGAGCAGTTCTTC.

This clone was counted a few times. The CDR3 loop reads CASTRFSGDKSVYTF. CDR3 sequence (DNA): TGTGCCAGCACACGATTTTCAGGGGACAAGAGTGTCTACACCTTC. The chain uses TRBV28 and TRBJ1-2, with D perhaps matching TRBD1 (6 bases). V was clipped by 7 bases and J by 10 bases, with 25 bases between them. The CDR3 sequence is 15 residues long. Looked up from germline, CDR1 is MDHEN and CDR2 is SYDVKM.

The chain carries TRBV2 and TRBJ2-6, with TRBD1 as a possible D gene (5 bases). Trimming left V 6 bases short and J 0 bases short, with 9 bases between. Per germline, CDR1 SNHLY and CDR2 FYNNEI. The CDR3 loop spans 15 amino acids. In nucleotides, the CDR3 is TGTGCCAGCAGACAGGAAAGCTCTGGGGCCAACGTCCTGACTTTC. The encoded protein is CASRQESSGANVLTF.

Relative to its sample, this clone is medium-sized (0.01 to 0.1%). The chain recombines TRBV7-3 with TRBJ2-1; tentatively, D is TRBD2 (5 bases). Germline V gene lookup returns CDR1 SGHTA and CDR2 FQGTGA. The CDR3 has 14 amino acids. Trimming shortened V by 0 bases and J by 4 bases, and 7 bases separated the two germline ends. The CDR3: CASSLTPGYNEQFF. The CDR3 bases are TGTGCCAGCAGCTTAACTCCGGGATACAATGAGCAGTTCTTC.

This chain joins TRBV9 and TRBJ2-5; no definite D call. The CDR3 is 16 amino acids. Trimming stripped 0 bases from V and 0 bases from J, with 12 bases between. Looked up from germline, CDR1 is SGDLS and CDR2 is YYNGEE. CDR3 residues: CASSVGLLSDQETQYF. The CDR3 region has the DNA TGTGCCAGCAGCGTAGGGTTGCTTTCGGACCAAGAGACCCAGTACTTC.

The chain links TRBV9 to TRBJ2-7; TRBD1 matches 7 bases. The CDR3 has 15 residues. The germline CDR1 and CDR2 sequences are SGDLS and YYNGEE. V dropped 2 bases and J dropped 3; count of bases not matched to a gene: 8. CDR3 nucleotide sequence: TGTGCCAGCAGCGTCGAGGACAGGAGTTTCTACGAGCAGTACTTC. It specifies CASSVEDRSFYEQYF.

At least ten counts were recorded for this clone. V gene TRBV4-3 combines with J gene TRBJ2-3; D gene unclear. V was clipped by 1 base and J by 8 bases, with 13 bases between them. Germline CDR1 and CDR2: LGHNA and YSLEER. This CDR3 is built from 14 residues. The CDR3 DNA sequence: TGCGCCAGCAGCCAAGCGAGTTATGCTATTACGCAGTATTTT. Amino acid sequence: CASSQASYAITQYF.

The rearrangement joins TRBV10-3 to TRBJ1-5; TRBD1 matches 7 bases. The CDR3 length is 14 residues. Trimming at V came to 3 bases and at J to 7 bases, leaving 6 bases not matched to a gene. The germline V gene has CDR1 ENHRY and CDR2 SYGVKD. The DNA for the CDR3 is TGTGCCATCAGTGACGGGACAGTTTGGCAGCCCCAGCATTTT. Its translation is CAISDGTVWQPQHF.

Only a few counts were recorded for this clone. This chain links TRBV7-2 with TRBJ1-2, with 8 bases lining up with TRBD1. Germline V gives CDR1 SGHTA, CDR2 FQGNSA. Trimming cost V 2 bases and J 4 bases; bases outside gene matches: 12. This CDR3 region has 17 residues. In DNA, the CDR3 is TGTGCCAGCAGCTTACCAGGGGACAGGACCCTTGGCTATGGCTACACCTTC. This translates into CASSLPGDRTLGYGYTF.

V usage is TRBV11-3 and J usage is TRBJ2-7, with TRBD1 identical over 7 bases. V trimming: 3 bases; J trimming: 8 bases; junction bases outside the gene matches: 10. The CDR3 sequence is 14 residues long. The germline V gene encodes CDR1 SGHNT and CDR2 YENEEA. The CDR3 bases are TGTGCCAGCAGCTTGCGTCAGGGGGTTCCTAAGCAGTACTTC. Translation: CASSLRQGVPKQYF.